This TCR beta chain came from a study of cytomegalovirus exposure and HLA in healthy donors. Study overall: Clustering assigned 81% of the roughly 380 genotyped donors to the Caucasian-associated ancestry cluster.

Study-level points and caveats: Common viral pathogens (according to a later analysis) appeared linked to several of the most significant clusters. There were 150 to 200 TCR beta chains listed as cytomegalovirus-associated.

Primers: 60 Vbeta forward and 13 Jbeta reverse. This table comes from immunoSEQ multiplex PCR, and its TCRdb copy is limited to in-frame clones, with some not included. Of tens of thousands of clones in the sample, more than 65% were seen once. Each of the donors was a healthy bone marrow donor. This clone was picked up a small number of times. What it recognizes is unknown. This clonotype was obtained from a man aged 35 to 55 in good health and CMV-seropositive. Sequences were obtained from PBMCs.

In DNA, the CDR3 is TGTGCCAGCAGTTACTCGGCCGGGTCCCGGAACGGGGAGCTGTTTTTT. It specifies CASSYSAGSRNGELFF. V usage is TRBV6-5 and J usage is TRBJ2-2; D unresolved. Germline CDR1 reads MNHEY; CDR2 reads SVGAGI. V shed 0 bases and J shed 7 bases, with 15 bases lying between them. This CDR3 comprises 16 residues.